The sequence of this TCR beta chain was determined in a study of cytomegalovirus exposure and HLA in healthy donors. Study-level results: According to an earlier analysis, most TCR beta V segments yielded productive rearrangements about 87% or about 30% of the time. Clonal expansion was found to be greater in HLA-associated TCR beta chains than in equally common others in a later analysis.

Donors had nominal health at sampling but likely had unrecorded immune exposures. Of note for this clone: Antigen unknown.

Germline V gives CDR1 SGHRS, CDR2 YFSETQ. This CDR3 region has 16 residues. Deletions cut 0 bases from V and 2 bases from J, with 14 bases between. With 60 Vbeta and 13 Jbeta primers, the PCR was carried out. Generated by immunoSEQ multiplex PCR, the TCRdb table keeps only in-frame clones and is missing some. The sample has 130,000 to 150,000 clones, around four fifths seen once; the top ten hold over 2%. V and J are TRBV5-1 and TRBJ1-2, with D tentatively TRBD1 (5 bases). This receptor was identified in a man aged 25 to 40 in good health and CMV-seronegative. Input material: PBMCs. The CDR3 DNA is TGCGCCAGCAGCTTGGGCCACGGGGGAGGGAACTATGGCTACACCTTC. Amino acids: CASSLGHGGGNYGYTF. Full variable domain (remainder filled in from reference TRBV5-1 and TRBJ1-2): KAGVTQTPRYLIKTRGQQVTLSCSPISGHRSVSWYQQTPGQGLQFLFEYFSETQRNKGNFPGRFSGRQFSNSRSEMNVSTLELGDSALYLCASSLGHGGGNYGYTFGSGTRLTVV.